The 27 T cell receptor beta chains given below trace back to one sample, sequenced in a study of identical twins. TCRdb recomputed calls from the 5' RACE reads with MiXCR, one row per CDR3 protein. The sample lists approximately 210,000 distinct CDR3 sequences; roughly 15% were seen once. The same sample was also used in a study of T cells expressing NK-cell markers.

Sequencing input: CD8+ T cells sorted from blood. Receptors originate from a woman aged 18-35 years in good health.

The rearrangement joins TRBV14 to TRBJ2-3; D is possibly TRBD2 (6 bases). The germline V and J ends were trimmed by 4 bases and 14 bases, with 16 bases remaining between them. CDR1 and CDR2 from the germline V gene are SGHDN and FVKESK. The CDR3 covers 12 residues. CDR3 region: CASSRGTPRRYF. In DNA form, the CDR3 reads TGTGCCAGCAGCCGCGGGACGCCCCGGCGGTATTTT.

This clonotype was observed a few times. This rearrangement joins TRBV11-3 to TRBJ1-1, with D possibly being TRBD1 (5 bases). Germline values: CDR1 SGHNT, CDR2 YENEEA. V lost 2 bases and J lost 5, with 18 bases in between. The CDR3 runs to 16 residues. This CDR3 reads CASSLFFRGGRTEAFF. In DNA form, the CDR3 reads TGTGCCAGCAGCTTATTTTTCCGGGGCGGGAGGACTGAAGCTTTCTTT.

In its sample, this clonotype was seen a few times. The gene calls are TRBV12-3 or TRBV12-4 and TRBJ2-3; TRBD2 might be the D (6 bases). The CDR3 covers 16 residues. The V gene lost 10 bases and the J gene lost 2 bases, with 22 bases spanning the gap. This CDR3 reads CATLGGVSGYTDTQYF. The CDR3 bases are TGTGCCACCTTAGGAGGGGTCTCGGGCTACACAGATACGCAGTATTTT.

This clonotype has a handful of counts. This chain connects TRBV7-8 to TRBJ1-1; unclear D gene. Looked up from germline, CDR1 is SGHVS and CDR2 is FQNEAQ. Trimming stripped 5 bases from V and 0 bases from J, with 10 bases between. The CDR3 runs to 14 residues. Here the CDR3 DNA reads TGTGCCAGCAGCGGGTACTCTCTGAACACTGAAGCTTTCTTT. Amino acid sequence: CASSGYSLNTEAFF. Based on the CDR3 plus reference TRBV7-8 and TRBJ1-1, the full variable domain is GAGVSQSPRYKVAKRGQDVALRCDPISGHVSLFWYQQALGQGPEFLTYFQNEAQLDKSGLPSDRFFAERPEGSVSTLKIQRTQQEDSAVYLCASSGYSLNTEAFFGQGTRLTVV.

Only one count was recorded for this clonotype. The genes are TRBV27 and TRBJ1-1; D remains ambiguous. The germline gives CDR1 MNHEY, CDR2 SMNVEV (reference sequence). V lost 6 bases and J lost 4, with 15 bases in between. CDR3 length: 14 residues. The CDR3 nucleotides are TGTGCCAGCAGCCCGGGAACGCTGGGCACTGAAGCTTTCTTT. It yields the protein CASSPGTLGTEAFF.

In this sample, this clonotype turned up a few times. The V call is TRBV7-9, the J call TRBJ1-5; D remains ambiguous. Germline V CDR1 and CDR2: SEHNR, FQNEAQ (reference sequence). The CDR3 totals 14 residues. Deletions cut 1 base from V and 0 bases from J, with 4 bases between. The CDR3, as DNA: TGTGCCAGCAGCTTAGATAATAGCAATCAGCCCCAGCATTTT. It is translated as CASSLDNSNQPQHF.

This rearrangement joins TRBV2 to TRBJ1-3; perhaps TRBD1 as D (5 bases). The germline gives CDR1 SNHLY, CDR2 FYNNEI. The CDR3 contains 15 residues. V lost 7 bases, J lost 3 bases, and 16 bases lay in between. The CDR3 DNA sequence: TGTGCCAGCACCACCGGGCAGGGCGTTGGAAACACCATATATTTT. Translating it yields CASTTGQGVGNTIYF.

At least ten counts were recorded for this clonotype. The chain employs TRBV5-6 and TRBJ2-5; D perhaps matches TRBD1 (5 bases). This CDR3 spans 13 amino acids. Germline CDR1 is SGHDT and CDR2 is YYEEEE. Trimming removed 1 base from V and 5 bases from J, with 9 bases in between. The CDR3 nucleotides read TGTGCCAGCAGCTTGTGGGGCACGGAGACCCAGTACTTC. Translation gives CASSLWGTETQYF.

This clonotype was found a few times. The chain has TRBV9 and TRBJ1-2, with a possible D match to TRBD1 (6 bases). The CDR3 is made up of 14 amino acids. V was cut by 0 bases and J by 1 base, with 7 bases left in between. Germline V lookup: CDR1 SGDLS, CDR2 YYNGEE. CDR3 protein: CASSVGQVNYGYTF. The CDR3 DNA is TGTGCCAGCAGCGTAGGACAGGTTAACTATGGCTACACCTTC.

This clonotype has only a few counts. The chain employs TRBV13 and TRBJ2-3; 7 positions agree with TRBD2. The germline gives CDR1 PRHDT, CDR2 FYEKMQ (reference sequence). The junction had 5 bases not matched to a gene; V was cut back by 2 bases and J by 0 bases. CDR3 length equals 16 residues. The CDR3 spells CASSLLPSGSTDTQYF. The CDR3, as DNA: TGTGCCAGCAGCTTACTTCCTAGCGGAAGCACAGATACGCAGTATTTT.

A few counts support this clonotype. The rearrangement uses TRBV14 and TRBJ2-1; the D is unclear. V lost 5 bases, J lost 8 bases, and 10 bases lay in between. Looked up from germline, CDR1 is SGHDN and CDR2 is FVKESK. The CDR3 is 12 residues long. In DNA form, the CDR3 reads TGTGCCAGCAGCGCCCGGGCTCATGAGCAGTTCTTC. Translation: CASSARAHEQFF.

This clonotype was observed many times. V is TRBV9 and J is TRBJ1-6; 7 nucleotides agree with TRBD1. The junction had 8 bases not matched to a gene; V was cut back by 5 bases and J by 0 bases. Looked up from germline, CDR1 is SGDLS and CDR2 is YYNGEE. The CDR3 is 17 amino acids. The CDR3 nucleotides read TGTGCCAGCAGGGGGACAGCCTCGAGCTCCTATAATTCACCCCTCCACTTT. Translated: CASRGTASSSYNSPLHF.

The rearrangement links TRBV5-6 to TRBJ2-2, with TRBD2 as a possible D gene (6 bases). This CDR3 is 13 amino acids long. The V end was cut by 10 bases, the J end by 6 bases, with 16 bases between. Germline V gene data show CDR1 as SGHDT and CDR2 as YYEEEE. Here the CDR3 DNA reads TGTGCCGGGCGTCGGGGGAGCTCCGGGGAGCTGTTTTTT. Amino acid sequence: CAGRRGSSGELFF. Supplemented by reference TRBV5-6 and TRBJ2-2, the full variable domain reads DAGVTQSPTHLIKTRGQQVTLRCSPKSGHDTVSWYQQALGQGPQFIFQYYEEEERQRGNFPDRFSGHQFPNYSSELNVNALLLGDSALYLCAGRRGSSGELFFGEGSRLTVL.

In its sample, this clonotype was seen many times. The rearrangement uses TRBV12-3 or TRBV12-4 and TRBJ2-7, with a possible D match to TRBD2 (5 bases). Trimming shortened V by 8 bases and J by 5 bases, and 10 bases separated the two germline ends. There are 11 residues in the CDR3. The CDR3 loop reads CASGGFHEQYF. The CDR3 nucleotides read TGTGCCAGCGGCGGGTTCCACGAGCAGTACTTC.

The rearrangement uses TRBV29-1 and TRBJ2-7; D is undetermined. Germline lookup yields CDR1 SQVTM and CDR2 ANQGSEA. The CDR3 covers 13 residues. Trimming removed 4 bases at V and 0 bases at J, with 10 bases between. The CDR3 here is CSVVFPSSYEQYF. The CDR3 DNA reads TGCAGCGTTGTCTTCCCGAGCTCCTACGAGCAGTACTTC.

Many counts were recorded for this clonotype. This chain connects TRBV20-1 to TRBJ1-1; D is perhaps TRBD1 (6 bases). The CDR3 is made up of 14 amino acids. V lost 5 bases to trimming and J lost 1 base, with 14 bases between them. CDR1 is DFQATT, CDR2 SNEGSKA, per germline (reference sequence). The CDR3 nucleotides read TGCAGTGCTTTTTTCCCGGACAGGAACACTGAAGCTTTCTTT. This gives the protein CSAFFPDRNTEAFF.

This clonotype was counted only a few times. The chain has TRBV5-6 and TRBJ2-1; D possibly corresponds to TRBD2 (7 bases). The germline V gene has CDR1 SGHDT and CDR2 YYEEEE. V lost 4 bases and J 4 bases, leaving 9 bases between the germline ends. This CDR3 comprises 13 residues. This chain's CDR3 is CASSGGAYNEQFF. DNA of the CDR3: TGTGCCAGCAGCGGGGGGGCTTACAATGAGCAGTTCTTC.

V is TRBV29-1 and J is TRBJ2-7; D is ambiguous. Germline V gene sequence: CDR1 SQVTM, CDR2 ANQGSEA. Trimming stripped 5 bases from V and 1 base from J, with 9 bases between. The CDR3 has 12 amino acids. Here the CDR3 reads CSVLDGSYEQYF. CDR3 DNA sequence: TGCAGCGTTCTGGACGGGTCCTACGAGCAGTACTTC.

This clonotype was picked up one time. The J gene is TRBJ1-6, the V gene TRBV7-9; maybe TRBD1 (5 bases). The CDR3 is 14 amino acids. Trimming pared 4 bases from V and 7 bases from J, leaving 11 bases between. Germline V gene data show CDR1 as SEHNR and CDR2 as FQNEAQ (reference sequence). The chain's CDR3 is CASSSRGGNSPLHF. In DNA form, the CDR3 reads TGTGCCAGCAGCTCTAGGGGCGGAAATTCACCCCTCCACTTT.

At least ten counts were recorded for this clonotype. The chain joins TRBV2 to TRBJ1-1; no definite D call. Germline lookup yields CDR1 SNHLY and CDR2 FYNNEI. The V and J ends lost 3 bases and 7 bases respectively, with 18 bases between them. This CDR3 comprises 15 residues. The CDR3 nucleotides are TGTGCCAGCAGTGATCGGACTCCAGCGTCTGGTGAAGCTTTCTTT. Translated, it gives CASSDRTPASGEAFF.

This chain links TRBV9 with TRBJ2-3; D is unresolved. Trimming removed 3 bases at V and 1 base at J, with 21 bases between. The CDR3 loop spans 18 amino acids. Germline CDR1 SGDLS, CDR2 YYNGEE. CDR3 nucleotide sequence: TGTGCCAGCAGCGAAGCCGGGCCCAACGTTGTCGGCACAGATACGCAGTATTTT. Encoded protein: CASSEAGPNVVGTDTQYF.

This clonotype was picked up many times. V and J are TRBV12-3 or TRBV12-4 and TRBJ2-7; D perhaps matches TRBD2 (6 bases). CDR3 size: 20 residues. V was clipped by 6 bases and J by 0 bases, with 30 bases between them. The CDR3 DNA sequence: TGTGCCAGCAGAAGTGAAACACAGGTGACTAGGGGCCAAAACTCCTACGAGCAGTACTTC. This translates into CASRSETQVTRGQNSYEQYF.

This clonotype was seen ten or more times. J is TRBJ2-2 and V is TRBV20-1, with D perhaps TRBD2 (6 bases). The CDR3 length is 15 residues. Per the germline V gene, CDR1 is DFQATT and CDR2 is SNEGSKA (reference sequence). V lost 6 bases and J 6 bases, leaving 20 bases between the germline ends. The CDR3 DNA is TGCAGTGCCAGCCGGGCTAGCGAGGACGCCGGGGAGCTGTTTTTT. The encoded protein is CSASRASEDAGELFF.

The CDR3 DNA reads TGCGCCAGTGGACAGGGGGCAAACGAGCAGTACTTC. Protein: CASGQGANEQYF. This rearrangement joins TRBV10-2 to TRBJ2-7, with TRBD1 identical over 11 bases. Trimming at V came to 9 bases and at J to 5 bases, leaving 3 bases not matched to a gene. CDR3 length: 12 residues. Germline CDR1 and CDR2: WSHSY and SAAADI.

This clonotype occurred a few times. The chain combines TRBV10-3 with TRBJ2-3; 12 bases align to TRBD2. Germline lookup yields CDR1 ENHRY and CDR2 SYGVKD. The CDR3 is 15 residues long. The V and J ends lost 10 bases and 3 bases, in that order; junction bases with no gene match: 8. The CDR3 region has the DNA TGTGCCACATCGGGTCTAGCGGGAGGGACAGATACGCAGTATTTT. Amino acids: CATSGLAGGTDTQYF.

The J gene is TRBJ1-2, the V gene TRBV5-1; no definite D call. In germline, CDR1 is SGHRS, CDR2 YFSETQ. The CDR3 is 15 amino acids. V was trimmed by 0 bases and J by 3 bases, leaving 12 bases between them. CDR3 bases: TGCGCCAGCAGCTTGGGATCAGGAGGTTACTATGGCTACACCTTC. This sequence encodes CASSLGSGGYYGYTF.

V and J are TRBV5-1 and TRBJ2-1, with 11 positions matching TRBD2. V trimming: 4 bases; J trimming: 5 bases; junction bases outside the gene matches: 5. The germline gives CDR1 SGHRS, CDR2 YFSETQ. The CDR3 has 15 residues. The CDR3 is CASSLAGGLNNEQFF. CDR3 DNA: TGCGCCAGCAGCCTAGCGGGAGGACTGAACAATGAGCAGTTCTTC. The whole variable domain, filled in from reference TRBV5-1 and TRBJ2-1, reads KAGVTQTPRYLIKTRGQQVTLSCSPISGHRSVSWYQQTPGQGLQFLFEYFSETQRNKGNFPGRFSGRQFSNSRSEMNVSTLELGDSALYLCASSLAGGLNNEQFFGPGTRLTVL.